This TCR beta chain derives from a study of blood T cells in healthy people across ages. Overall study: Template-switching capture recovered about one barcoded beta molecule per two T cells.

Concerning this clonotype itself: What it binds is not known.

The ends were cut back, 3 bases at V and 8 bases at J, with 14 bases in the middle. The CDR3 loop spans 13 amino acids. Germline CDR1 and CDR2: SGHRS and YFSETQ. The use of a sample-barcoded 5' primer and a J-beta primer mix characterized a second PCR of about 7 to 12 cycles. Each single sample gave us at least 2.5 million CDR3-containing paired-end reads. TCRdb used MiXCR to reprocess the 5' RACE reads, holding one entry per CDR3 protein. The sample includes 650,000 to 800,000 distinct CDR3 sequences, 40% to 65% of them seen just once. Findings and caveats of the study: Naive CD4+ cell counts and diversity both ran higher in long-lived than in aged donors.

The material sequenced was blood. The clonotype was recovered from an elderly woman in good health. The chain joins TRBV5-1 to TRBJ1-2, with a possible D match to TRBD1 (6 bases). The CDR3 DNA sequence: TGCGCCAGCAGCTCGGGGGCGGCAAGAGGCTACACCTTC. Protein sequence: CASSSGAARGYTF.